This TCR beta chain was identified in a study of T-cell reconstitution after alpha-beta-depleted transplantation in children (dated by TCRdb to 2016 to 2017). Describing the broader study: Using TCR repertoire profiling, the study quantitatively followed how T-cell immune reconstitution unfolded in children after TCRalphabeta/CD19-depleted allogeneic hematopoietic cell transplantation.

The library relied on PCR. Sequenced on an Illumina HiSeq 2500. Molecular barcoding was employed in the preparation of TCR libraries, with unique molecular identifiers being used to normalize TCRbeta repertoire quantification. The public reads were reprocessed in TCRdb via fastp at Q25 and MiXCR, keeping in-frame beta chains. CDR3 protein duplicates are merged, each entry listing the most common genes and DNA. A total of about 400,000 distinct CDR3 sequences appear in this sample, 15% to 20% of them only once. The leading ten clones occupy over 25% of the sample. A distance of 13 bases separates the germline ends of V and J, which lose 1 base and 8 bases respectively. The germline V gene sets CDR1 to SGHRS and CDR2 to YFSETQ. Taken from cysteine to phenylalanine, the CDR3 has 15 residues. The retained sequence is limited to the CDR3, 45 bases, with the frame set at the first base. This clonotype was picked up many times. The clone's antigen remains unknown. Base qualities are not at hand, and no much larger clone is one base apart.

The sample's treatment or condition label, decoded: allogeneic hematopoietic cell transplantation with graft depleted of TCRalphabeta T cells and CD19 B cells. Transplant recipients were children who received TCRalphabeta/CD19-depleted allogeneic hematopoietic cell grafts. Broad study findings and their caveats: Over subsequent months, a decline in hyperexpanded clone frequencies was noted, and after one year, T-cell counts and TCRbeta diversity were mostly ascribed to newly produced T cells. The apparently early recovery of alphabetaT-cell counts about two months after transplant reportedly depended on only several hundred rapidly expanded clones that came from non-depleted graft cells. In some patients, the high TCRbeta diversity seen at day 60 was put down to recipient T cells and intrathymic progenitors that had survived conditioning.

The chain is assembled from TRBV5-1 and TRBJ1-6; the D gene is possibly TRBD1, with 5 bases matching. Specimen: PBMCs, mostly from graft donor cells, collected 360 days after TCRalphabeta/CD19-depleted stem cell transplant. This TCR came from a boy younger than two who had a stem cell transplant for Wiskott-Aldrich syndrome, so the T cells may come from the graft donor. In nucleotide form, the sequence is TGCGCCAGCAGCTTGCGGACAACGGGGGATTCACCCCTCCACTTT. It specifies CASSLRTTGDSPLHF.